A selection of T cell receptor beta chains follows, all from one sample in a study of Graves' ophthalmopathy and Graves' hyperthyroidism. Using its own MiXCR run on the multiplex PCR reads, TCRdb lists one record per CDR3 protein. The sample has roughly 420,000 distinct CDR3 sequences; around 21% are singletons. Specimen: peripheral blood. The receptors were gathered from a woman younger than 35 with stable Graves' hyperthyroidism. The CDR3 runs from the conserved cysteine through the conserved F or W. The order of the fields is V gene, clone size, J gene, D gene, CDR3 protein, CDR3 DNA. D genes are given only for firm matches. Size is omitted from some rows. Given values are once, few, many or a class for expanded clones.

v_call: TRBV29-1; clone_size: -; j_call: TRBJ2-3; d_call: -; cdr3_aa: CSVVGEADTQYF; cdr3_nt: TGCAGCGTTGTCGGGGAGGCAGATACGCAGTATTTT
v_call: TRBV28; clone_size: many; j_call: TRBJ1-5; d_call: -; cdr3_aa: CASGDLGNQPQHF; cdr3_nt: TGTGCCTCGGGGGATTTGGGCAATCAGCCCCAGCATTTT
v_call: TRBV6-1; clone_size: many; j_call: TRBJ1-1; d_call: -; cdr3_aa: CASTRGQRTEAFF; cdr3_nt: TGTGCCAGCACTCGGGGCCAGAGGACTGAAGCTTTCTTT
v_call: TRBV12-3/TRBV12-4; clone_size: -; j_call: TRBJ1-5; d_call: -; cdr3_aa: CASGRGATYQPQHF; cdr3_nt: TGTGCCAGCGGAAGGGGGGCGACATATCAGCCCCAGCATTTT
v_call: TRBV15; clone_size: many; j_call: TRBJ2-5; d_call: TRBD1; cdr3_aa: CATARSRGHGETQYF; cdr3_nt: TGTGCCACCGCCCGGAGCAGGGGGCATGGAGAGACCCAGTACTTC
v_call: TRBV27; clone_size: -; j_call: TRBJ1-2; d_call: -; cdr3_aa: CASSLSGTVYGYTF; cdr3_nt: TGTGCCAGCAGTTTATCTGGGACGGTGTATGGCTACACCTTC
v_call: TRBV20-1; clone_size: many; j_call: TRBJ2-5; d_call: TRBD1; cdr3_aa: CSAGTGVQETQYF; cdr3_nt: TGCAGTGCTGGGACAGGGGTCCAAGAGACCCAGTACTTC
v_call: TRBV11-1; clone_size: many; j_call: TRBJ2-4; d_call: TRBD2; cdr3_aa: CASSGGGRGTGLAKNIKYF; cdr3_nt: TGTGCCAGCAGTGGAGGAGGCAGGGGGACGGGACTAGCCAAAAACATTAAGTACTTC
v_call: TRBV6-1; clone_size: -; j_call: TRBJ1-1; d_call: TRBD1; cdr3_aa: CASSRTGETFF; cdr3_nt: TGTGCCAGCAGTCGGACAGGGGAAACTTTCTTT
v_call: TRBV15; clone_size: many; j_call: TRBJ2-2; d_call: -; cdr3_aa: CATSRGGFSGELFF; cdr3_nt: TGTGCCACCAGCAGAGGGGGATTTAGCGGGGAGCTGTTTTTT
v_call: TRBV28; clone_size: -; j_call: TRBJ2-7; d_call: TRBD2; cdr3_aa: CASSFSATGLGFEQYF; cdr3_nt: TGTGCCAGCAGTTTCTCCGCGACGGGACTAGGGTTTGAGCAGTACTTC
v_call: TRBV20-1; clone_size: many; j_call: TRBJ2-5; d_call: TRBD1; cdr3_aa: CSASWTGSQETQYF; cdr3_nt: TGCAGTGCTAGTTGGACAGGGTCACAAGAGACCCAGTACTTC
v_call: TRBV28; clone_size: many; j_call: TRBJ1-2; d_call: -; cdr3_aa: CASSSGSGAGYGYTF; cdr3_nt: TGTGCCAGCAGTTCAGGATCTGGGGCTGGCTATGGCTACACCTTC
v_call: TRBV18; clone_size: -; j_call: TRBJ2-7; d_call: TRBD1; cdr3_aa: CASSPKTGTGSPYEQYF; cdr3_nt: TGTGCCAGCTCACCTAAGACCGGGACAGGGTCACCCTACGAGCAGTACTTC
v_call: TRBV29-1; clone_size: many; j_call: TRBJ2-7; d_call: -; cdr3_aa: CSAQDRYEQYF; cdr3_nt: TGCAGCGCCCAGGACAGATACGAGCAGTACTTC
v_call: TRBV10-2; clone_size: many; j_call: TRBJ2-2; d_call: TRBD2; cdr3_aa: CASRNSGSANTGELFF; cdr3_nt: TGCGCCAGCAGAAATAGCGGGAGTGCGAACACCGGGGAGCTGTTTTTT
v_call: TRBV28; clone_size: many; j_call: TRBJ2-7; d_call: -; cdr3_aa: CASIGRGSYEQYF; cdr3_nt: TGTGCCAGCATTGGCAGGGGCTCCTACGAGCAGTACTTC
v_call: TRBV6-1; clone_size: -; j_call: TRBJ2-7; d_call: -; cdr3_aa: CASNNAYTYEQYF; cdr3_nt: TGTGCCAGCAATAATGCCTATACCTACGAGCAGTACTTC
v_call: TRBV7-3; clone_size: many; j_call: TRBJ1-5; d_call: TRBD1; cdr3_aa: CASSIGQANNQPQHF; cdr3_nt: TGTGCCAGCAGCATCGGACAGGCCAACAATCAGCCCCAGCATTTT
v_call: TRBV28; clone_size: many; j_call: TRBJ1-1; d_call: -; cdr3_aa: CASSFRGGRDTEAFF; cdr3_nt: TGTGCCAGCAGTTTTAGAGGGGGGCGTGACACTGAAGCTTTCTTT
v_call: TRBV19; clone_size: many; j_call: TRBJ2-5; d_call: -; cdr3_aa: CASSVRQPETQYF; cdr3_nt: TGTGCCAGTAGTGTCAGACAACCGGAGACCCAGTACTTC
v_call: TRBV20-1; clone_size: many; j_call: TRBJ2-4; d_call: TRBD1; cdr3_aa: CSARDGAGQGNIQYF; cdr3_nt: TGCAGTGCTAGAGATGGGGCGGGACAGGGAAACATTCAGTACTTC
v_call: TRBV6-2/TRBV6-3; clone_size: many; j_call: TRBJ2-3; d_call: -; cdr3_aa: CASSRTDTQYF; cdr3_nt: TGTGCCAGCAGCCGAACAGATACGCAGTATTTT
v_call: TRBV4-2; clone_size: -; j_call: TRBJ1-5; d_call: -; cdr3_aa: CASSSVGGNQPQHF; cdr3_nt: TGTGCCAGCAGCTCCGTGGGGGGGAATCAGCCCCAGCATTTT
v_call: TRBV5-1; clone_size: many; j_call: TRBJ1-5; d_call: -; cdr3_aa: CASSSHRVRGNQPQHF; cdr3_nt: TGCGCCAGCAGCTCCCACCGGGTCCGGGGGAATCAGCCCCAGCATTTT
v_call: TRBV20-1; clone_size: -; j_call: TRBJ2-7; d_call: TRBD2; cdr3_aa: CSASTAGAPHWREQYF; cdr3_nt: TGCAGTGCTAGTACGGCGGGAGCCCCCCATTGGAGGGAGCAGTACTTC
v_call: TRBV24-1; clone_size: many; j_call: TRBJ1-2; d_call: TRBD1; cdr3_aa: CATKGQGRQDDGYTF; cdr3_nt: TGTGCCACCAAGGGACAGGGGAGACAGGACGATGGCTACACCTTC
v_call: TRBV20-1; clone_size: many; j_call: TRBJ2-7; d_call: TRBD2; cdr3_aa: CSHEGLAGGYEQYF; cdr3_nt: TGCAGCCACGAAGGACTAGCGGGAGGCTACGAGCAGTACTTC
v_call: TRBV12-3/TRBV12-4; clone_size: -; j_call: TRBJ2-5; d_call: -; cdr3_aa: CASRYRNQETQYF; cdr3_nt: TGTGCCAGCCGGTATAGGAACCAAGAGACCCAGTACTTC
v_call: TRBV5-1; clone_size: many; j_call: TRBJ2-7; d_call: TRBD2; cdr3_aa: CASRPTSGASYEQYF; cdr3_nt: TGCGCCAGCAGACCGACTAGCGGAGCTTCCTACGAGCAGTACTTC
v_call: TRBV4-2; clone_size: many; j_call: TRBJ2-2; d_call: TRBD2; cdr3_aa: CASSPRTSGSTGELFF; cdr3_nt: TGTGCCAGCAGCCCGCGGACTAGCGGGAGCACCGGGGAGCTGTTTTTT
v_call: TRBV4-2; clone_size: many; j_call: TRBJ2-7; d_call: TRBD1; cdr3_aa: CASSLRTGHYEQYF; cdr3_nt: TGTGCCAGCAGCCTCCGGACAGGGCACTACGAGCAGTACTTC
v_call: TRBV6-4; clone_size: many; j_call: TRBJ1-5; d_call: -; cdr3_aa: CASSDTGQGNQPQHF; cdr3_nt: TGTGCCAGCAGTGACACGGGACAAGGCAATCAGCCCCAGCATTTT
v_call: TRBV20-1; clone_size: many; j_call: TRBJ2-5; d_call: -; cdr3_aa: CSVRLGFFSGETQYF; cdr3_nt: TGCAGTGTCCGACTAGGGTTCTTTTCGGGAGAGACCCAGTACTTC
v_call: TRBV6-4; clone_size: many; j_call: TRBJ2-3; d_call: TRBD2; cdr3_aa: CASGPVGLAGTDTQYF; cdr3_nt: TGTGCCAGCGGGCCGGTCGGACTAGCGGGGACAGATACGCAGTATTTT
v_call: TRBV12-3/TRBV12-4; clone_size: once; j_call: TRBJ2-7; d_call: -; cdr3_aa: CASSLGRDAYEQYF; cdr3_nt: TGTGCCAGCAGCCTCGGCAGGGATGCCTACGAGCAGTACTTC
v_call: TRBV11-1; clone_size: many; j_call: TRBJ2-7; d_call: -; cdr3_aa: CASSQDNYEQYF; cdr3_nt: TGTGCCAGCAGCCAGGACAACTACGAGCAGTACTTC
v_call: TRBV3-1; clone_size: -; j_call: TRBJ2-4; d_call: -; cdr3_aa: CASTPRPLSVIQYF; cdr3_nt: TGTGCCAGCACCCCACGGCCACTTAGCGTCATTCAGTACTTC
v_call: TRBV6-1; clone_size: -; j_call: TRBJ1-1; d_call: -; cdr3_aa: CASSEGGAGNTEAFF; cdr3_nt: TGTGCCAGCAGTGAAGGGGGGGCAGGCAACACTGAAGCTTTCTTT
v_call: TRBV30; clone_size: many; j_call: TRBJ2-2; d_call: -; cdr3_aa: CAWSGAGELFF; cdr3_nt: TGTGCCTGGAGTGGAGCCGGGGAGCTGTTTTTT
v_call: TRBV12-3/TRBV12-4; clone_size: many; j_call: TRBJ2-7; d_call: -; cdr3_aa: CASSPPPGRQVEQYF; cdr3_nt: TGTGCCAGCAGTCCGCCCCCCGGGCGGCAGGTGGAGCAGTACTTC
v_call: TRBV29-1; clone_size: many; j_call: TRBJ2-7; d_call: TRBD2; cdr3_aa: CSTRTGGSYEQYF; cdr3_nt: TGCAGCACCAGGACTGGCGGGAGTTACGAGCAGTACTTC
v_call: TRBV6-2/TRBV6-3; clone_size: many; j_call: TRBJ2-2; d_call: -; cdr3_aa: CASSLVTGELFF; cdr3_nt: TGTGCCAGCAGTTTGGTCACCGGGGAGCTGTTTTTT
v_call: TRBV25-1; clone_size: many; j_call: TRBJ2-7; d_call: TRBD1; cdr3_aa: CASSGGTADSYEQYF; cdr3_nt: TGTGCCAGCAGTGGAGGGACAGCGGATTCCTACGAGCAGTACTTC
v_call: TRBV20-1; clone_size: many; j_call: TRBJ2-7; d_call: -; cdr3_aa: CSASKGGKSDEQYF; cdr3_nt: TGCAGTGCTAGTAAAGGGGGGAAATCGGACGAGCAGTACTTC
v_call: TRBV20-1; clone_size: -; j_call: TRBJ2-2; d_call: -; cdr3_aa: CSAPGTLNTGELFF; cdr3_nt: TGCAGTGCGCCCGGGACCCTAAACACCGGGGAGCTGTTTTTT
v_call: TRBV6-1; clone_size: -; j_call: TRBJ2-7; d_call: TRBD1; cdr3_aa: CASSPGQGVLEQYF; cdr3_nt: TGTGCCAGCAGTCCGGGACAGGGGGTTCTGGAGCAGTACTTC
v_call: TRBV6-5; clone_size: many; j_call: TRBJ2-6; d_call: -; cdr3_aa: CASSPGTASGANVLTF; cdr3_nt: TGTGCCAGCAGTCCCGGGACCGCCTCTGGGGCCAACGTCCTGACTTTC
v_call: TRBV28; clone_size: many; j_call: TRBJ2-5; d_call: -; cdr3_aa: CASSLLTGGETQYF; cdr3_nt: TGTGCCAGCAGTTTATTGACGGGTGGGGAGACCCAGTACTTC
v_call: TRBV6-5; clone_size: -; j_call: TRBJ1-6; d_call: TRBD1; cdr3_aa: CASSYTASGTGMGNSPLHF; cdr3_nt: TGTGCCAGCAGTTACACTGCCTCCGGGACAGGGATGGGTAATTCACCCCTCCACTTT
v_call: TRBV19; clone_size: many; j_call: TRBJ2-5; d_call: TRBD2; cdr3_aa: CASSIGLDRETQYF; cdr3_nt: TGTGCCAGTAGTATCGGACTAGATCGGGAGACCCAGTACTTC
v_call: TRBV5-5; clone_size: many; j_call: TRBJ2-7; d_call: -; cdr3_aa: CASSLEVREFSYEQYF; cdr3_nt: TGTGCCAGCAGCTTGGAGGTGAGGGAGTTCTCCTACGAGCAGTACTTC
v_call: TRBV20-1; clone_size: few; j_call: TRBJ1-5; d_call: -; cdr3_aa: CSARSRGVNSNQPQHF; cdr3_nt: TGCAGTGCTAGATCCAGGGGCGTGAATAGCAATCAGCCCCAGCATTTT
v_call: TRBV6-2/TRBV6-3; clone_size: many; j_call: TRBJ2-7; d_call: TRBD1; cdr3_aa: CASSSPRQGSSYEQYF; cdr3_nt: TGTGCCAGCAGTTCACCCCGACAGGGCTCCTCCTACGAGCAGTACTTC
v_call: TRBV7-9; clone_size: many; j_call: TRBJ2-7; d_call: -; cdr3_aa: CASSLRWQKTSYEQYF; cdr3_nt: TGTGCCAGCAGCCTAAGGTGGCAGAAAACATCCTACGAGCAGTACTTC
v_call: TRBV19; clone_size: many; j_call: TRBJ2-7; d_call: -; cdr3_aa: CASSIAGGAYEQYF; cdr3_nt: TGTGCCAGTAGTATAGCCGGGGGAGCCTACGAGCAGTACTTC
v_call: TRBV20-1; clone_size: once; j_call: TRBJ2-2; d_call: -; cdr3_aa: CSAFQINTGELFF; cdr3_nt: TGCAGTGCTTTTCAAATTAACACCGGGGAGCTGTTTTTT